The source of this T cell receptor beta chain is a study of cytotoxic CD8 clonotypes in ibrutinib-treated CLL. Target depth was 1 in 200,000 to 1 in 1 million T cells, about 10x per clonotype. The table came from immunoSEQ multiplex PCR; TCRdb's copy has only in-frame clones and leaves some out. The sample consists of around 40,000 clones, about 70% of them appearing once. The CDR3 covers 14 residues. Germline assignment: CDR1 SGHTS and CDR2 YDEGEE. Trimming removed 7 bases from V and 4 bases from J, with 18 bases in between. The clonotype was recovered from a human donor with chronic lymphocytic leukemia. This chain uses TRBV5-8 with TRBJ2-7; D is unclear. The sequenced sample was PBMCs, obtained at disease progression, from a patient treated with ibrutinib. The CDR3 bases are TGTGCCAGCTCAACTCCGTACTCCGCGTACGAGCAGTACTTC. This translates into CASSTPYSAYEQYF. Drawing the rest from reference TRBV5-8 and TRBJ2-7, the complete variable domain is EAGVTQSPTHLIKTRGQQATLRCSPISGHTSVYWYQQALGLGLQFLLWYDEGEERNRGNFPPRFSGRQFPNYSSELNVNALELEDSALYLCASSTPYSAYEQYFGPGTRLTVT.